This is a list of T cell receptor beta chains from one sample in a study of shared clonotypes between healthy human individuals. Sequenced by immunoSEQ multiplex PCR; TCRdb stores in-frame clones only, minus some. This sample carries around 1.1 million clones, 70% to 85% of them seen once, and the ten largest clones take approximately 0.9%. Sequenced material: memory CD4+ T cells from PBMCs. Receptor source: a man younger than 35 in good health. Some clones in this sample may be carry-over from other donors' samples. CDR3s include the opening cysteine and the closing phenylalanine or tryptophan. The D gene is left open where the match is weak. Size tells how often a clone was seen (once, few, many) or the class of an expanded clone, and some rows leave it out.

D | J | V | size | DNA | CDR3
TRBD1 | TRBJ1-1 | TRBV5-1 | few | TGCGCCAGCAGCGTCGCAACAGGGGCCCGGACTGAAGCTTTCTTT | CASSVATGARTEAFF
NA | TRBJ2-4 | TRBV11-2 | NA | TGTGCCAGCAGCCCACAATTCCTCCTTCCCACTGTAGCCAAAAACATTCAGTACTTC | CASSPQFLLPTVAKNIQYF
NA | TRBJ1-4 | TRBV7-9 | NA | TGTGCCAGCAGCGAAAGGACCCCGGGGAGGAATGAAAAACTGTTTTTT | CASSERTPGRNEKLFF
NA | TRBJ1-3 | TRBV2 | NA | TGTGCCAGCACGCGGCAGAACTCTGGAAACACCATATATTTT | CASTRQNSGNTIYF
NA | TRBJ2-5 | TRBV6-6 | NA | TGTGCCAGCAGCCGCAGGGATGGAGAGACCCAGTACTTC | CASSRRDGETQYF
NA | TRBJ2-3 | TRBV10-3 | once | TGTGCCATCAGTGAGAACAGCGGGAGCACAGATACGCAGTATTTT | CAISENSGSTDTQYF
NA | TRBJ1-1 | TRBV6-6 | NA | TGTGCCAGCAGTGGACGGCAGAACACTGAAGCTTTCTTT | CASSGRQNTEAFF
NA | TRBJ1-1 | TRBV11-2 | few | TGTGCCAGCAGCTTAAGTCTTACCAGTGGGAACACTGAAGCTTTCTTT | CASSLSLTSGNTEAFF
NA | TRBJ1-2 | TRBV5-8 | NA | TGTGCCAGCAGCTTGATAGGAGGCTACACCTTC | CASSLIGGYTF
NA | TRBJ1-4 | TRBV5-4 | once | TGTGCCAGCAGCTTGGGTGGCAATAATGAAAAACTGTTTTTT | CASSLGGNNEKLFF
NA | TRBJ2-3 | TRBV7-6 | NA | TGTGCCAGCAGCAAACTAGTTAAGGCTGCAGATACGCAGTATTTT | CASSKLVKAADTQYF
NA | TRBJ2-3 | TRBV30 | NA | TGTGCCTGGAGTGTACTCCCCCGGCAAAGCACAGATACGCAGTATTTT | CAWSVLPRQSTDTQYF
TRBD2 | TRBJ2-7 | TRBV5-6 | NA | TGTGCCAGCAGCTCCGTGGGACTAGCGGGAGTCTTGGAGCAGTACTTC | CASSSVGLAGVLEQYF
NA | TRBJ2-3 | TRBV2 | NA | TGTGCCAGCAGTGGAGGGCCAGGTAGCACAGATACGCAGTATTTT | CASSGGPGSTDTQYF
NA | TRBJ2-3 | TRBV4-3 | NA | TGCGCCAGCAGCCAAGAAGAAAGTGCAGATACGCAGTATTTT | CASSQEESADTQYF
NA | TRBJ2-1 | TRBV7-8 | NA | TGTGCCAGCAGCCCTGCGGCGGGCAATGAGCAGTTCTTC | CASSPAAGNEQFF
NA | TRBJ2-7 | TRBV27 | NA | TGTGCCAGCAGTTTGATGGGGGGCGCGTTTAACGAGCAGTACTTC | CASSLMGGAFNEQYF
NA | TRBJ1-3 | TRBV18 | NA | TGTGCCAGCTCACCCGTCGGGGGAACCCCTGGAAACACCATATATTTT | CASSPVGGTPGNTIYF
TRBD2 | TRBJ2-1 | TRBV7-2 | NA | TGTGCCAGCAGCTTAGGAGGGACTAGCGGGTACAATGAGCAGTTCTTC | CASSLGGTSGYNEQFF
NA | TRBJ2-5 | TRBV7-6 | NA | TGTGCCAGCAGCGCGGACAGTGGGTTATGGACCCAGTACTTC | CASSADSGLWTQYF
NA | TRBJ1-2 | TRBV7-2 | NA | TGTGCCAGCAGCTCCGCCCGACAGGCTCATTCTAACTATGGCTACACCTTC | CASSSARQAHSNYGYTF
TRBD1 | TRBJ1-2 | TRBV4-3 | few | TGCGCCAGCAGCCAATTGACAGGGGGGTTCTATGGCTACACCTTC | CASSQLTGGFYGYTF
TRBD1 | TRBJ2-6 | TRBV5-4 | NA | TGTGCCAGCAGCGCGCCGGGGACAGGAAGTATTGGGGCCAACGTCCTGACTTTC | CASSAPGTGSIGANVLTF
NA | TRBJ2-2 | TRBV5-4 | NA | TGTGCCAGCAGCTTAGACAGCATGGGCTTCGGGGAGCTGTTTTTT | CASSLDSMGFGELFF
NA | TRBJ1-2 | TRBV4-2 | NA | TGTGCCAGCAGCCAAGTTGGCGGGGTGGTTGATGGCTACACCTTC | CASSQVGGVVDGYTF
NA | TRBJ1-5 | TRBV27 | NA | TGTGCCAGCAGGTTGGGGGGAAATAGCAATCAGCCCCAGCATTTT | CASRLGGNSNQPQHF
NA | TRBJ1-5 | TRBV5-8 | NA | TGTGCCAGCAGCTCTTCCCTAGATCAGCCCCAGCATTTT | CASSSSLDQPQHF
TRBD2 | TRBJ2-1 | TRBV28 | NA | TGTGCCAGCGGACTAACTAGCGCGTACAATGAGCAGTTCTTC | CASGLTSAYNEQFF
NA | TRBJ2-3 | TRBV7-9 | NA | TGTGCCAGCAGCTCGGACCCCGGTAGGGCAGATACGCAGTATTTT | CASSSDPGRADTQYF
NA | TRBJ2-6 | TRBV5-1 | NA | TGCGCCAGCAGATCGTTCCTCTCTGGGGCCAACGTCCTGACTTTC | CASRSFLSGANVLTF
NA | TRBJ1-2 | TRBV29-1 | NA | TGCAGCGTTGAGGGGGGTACTCTCTATGGCTACACCTTC | CSVEGGTLYGYTF
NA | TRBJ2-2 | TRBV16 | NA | TGTGCCAGCAGCCAATTGGACTCCCGGACCGGGGAGCTGTTTTTT | CASSQLDSRTGELFF
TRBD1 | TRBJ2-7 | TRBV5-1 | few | TGCGCCAGCAGCACCGGGACAGGCTCCTACGAGCAGTACTTC | CASSTGTGSYEQYF
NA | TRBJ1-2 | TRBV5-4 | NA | TGTGCCAGCAGCCCGAGGACAGTGGAATATGGCTACACCTTC | CASSPRTVEYGYTF
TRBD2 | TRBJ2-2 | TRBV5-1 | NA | TGCGCCAGCAGCTCTCGGACTAGCGCGAACACCGGGGAGCTGTTTTTT | CASSSRTSANTGELFF
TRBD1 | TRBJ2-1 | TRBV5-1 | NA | TGCGCCAGCAGCTCGTCCGGGACAGGCTCCTACAATGAGCAGTTCTTC | CASSSSGTGSYNEQFF
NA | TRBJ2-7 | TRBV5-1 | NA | TGCGCCAGCAGTCGGGAAGGGGAGCCCTACGAGCAGTACTTC | CASSREGEPYEQYF
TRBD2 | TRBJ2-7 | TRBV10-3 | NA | TGTGCCATCAGTGACGCACTAGCGGGGACCTACGAGCAGTACTTC | CAISDALAGTYEQYF
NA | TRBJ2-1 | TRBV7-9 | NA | TGTGCCAGCAGCTTAGGACGTTACAATGAGCAGTTCTTC | CASSLGRYNEQFF
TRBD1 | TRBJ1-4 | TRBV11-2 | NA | TGTGCCAGCGGAGGGACAGCTAATGAAAAACTGTTTTTT | CASGGTANEKLFF
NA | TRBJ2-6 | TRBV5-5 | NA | TGTGCCAGCACCATTTTCGGAATCGGGCTTGGGGCCAACGTCCTGACTTTC | CASTIFGIGLGANVLTF
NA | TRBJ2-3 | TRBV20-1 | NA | TGCAGTGCCCTCACAGATACGCAGTATTTT | CSALTDTQYF
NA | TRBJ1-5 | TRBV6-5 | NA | TGTGCCAGCAGGGGGGCAGGGTATGGTCAGCCCCAGCATTTT | CASRGAGYGQPQHF
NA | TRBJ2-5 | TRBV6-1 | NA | TGTGCCAGCAGTGACAGGGTCAGGGAGACCCAGTACTTC | CASSDRVRETQYF
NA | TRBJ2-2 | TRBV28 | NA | TGTGCCAGCAGTTTGGCAGGGGAATTCTCCGGGGAGCTGTTTTTT | CASSLAGEFSGELFF